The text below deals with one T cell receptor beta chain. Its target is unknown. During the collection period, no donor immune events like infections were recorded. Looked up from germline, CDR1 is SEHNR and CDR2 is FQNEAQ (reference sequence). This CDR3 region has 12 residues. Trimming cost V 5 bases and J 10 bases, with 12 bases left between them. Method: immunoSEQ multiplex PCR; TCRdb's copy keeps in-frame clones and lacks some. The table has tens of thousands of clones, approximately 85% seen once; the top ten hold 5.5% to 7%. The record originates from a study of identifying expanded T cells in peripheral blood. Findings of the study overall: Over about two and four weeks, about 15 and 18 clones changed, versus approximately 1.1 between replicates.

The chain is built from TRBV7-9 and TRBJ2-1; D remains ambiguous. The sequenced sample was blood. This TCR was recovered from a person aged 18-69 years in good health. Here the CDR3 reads CASSTQVGEQFF. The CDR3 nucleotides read TGTGCCAGCAGCACCCAGGTCGGCGAGCAGTTCTTC.